This TCR beta chain was sequenced for a study of cytomegalovirus exposure and HLA in healthy donors (dated by TCRdb to about 2017). Study-level background: An earlier analysis of 550 to 700 of the donors reported about 250 Gb of sequence data and 100 million to 140 million unique TCR beta sequences from roughly 200 million T cells. Genome-wide SNP genotypes for about 65% of the roughly 700 donors were used in a later genetic analysis, which treated that subset as a discovery cohort. Among about 400 genotyped donors of the cohort, an average of approximately 220,000 unique TCR beta nucleotide sequences was sequenced per donor, of which roughly 18% were non-productive. Donor age, sex, ethnicity and CMV serostatus were compiled alongside the repertoire data. Four to six DR-DQ haplotypes were handled as single units for association and clustering, since linkage in the cohort was strong. The study profiled the T cell repertoires of approximately 700 subjects by immunosequencing and related them to cytomegalovirus serostatus. A separate validation cohort of 100 to 150 different subjects was used in addition to the roughly 700-subject first cohort. HLA typing covered class I and class II loci at four-digit resolution. All discovery cohort repertoires had been generated using a single sequencing platform. Typing coverage differed by locus: A, B, C, DRB1 and DQB1 were typed in about 629-640 donors, DQA1 in 522, DPA1 in approximately 610, and DPB1 in 400 to 490. A later analysis re-analyzed previously published TCR beta repertoires from about 730 donors and added high-resolution HLA genotyping to study TCR occurrence patterns. To decide whether each TCR beta V gene segment behaved as functional or pseudogenic, an earlier analysis of some 570 of the donors relied on high-throughput TCR beta sequencing. The genetic ancestry cluster associated with self-reported Caucasian donors included over 65% of the roughly 400 genotyped donors. The later analysis used no new phenotypic data to find candidate immune exposures, relying instead on TCR beta sequences and their occurrence across donors. An early release covering 500 to 750 HLA-typed donors comprised approximately 290 gigabases of sequencing data and around 85 million unique TCR sequences. The study aimed to test whether cataloging public T cell receptors could reveal signatures of past pathogen exposure. High-throughput TCR immunosequencing, statistical association of individual TCRs with disease status, and machine learning were combined to predict cytomegalovirus infection status. Paper-wide results and their limitations: A further reported finding was that TCR beta sequences accurately predicted the HLA-A and HLA-B alleles for most subjects in the first cohort. Because counts were too low, seventeen rarely observed V segments, including chromosome 9 orphons, were left out of the earlier analysis of 587 of the donors. In both the original and validation cohorts, the classifier was reported to diagnose cytomegalovirus status with high specificity and sensitivity. Most TCR sequences were seen in very few donors, while some public TCRs were found in many individuals. An earlier analysis of around 540 of the donors showed that most TCR beta V segments appeared in productive rearrangements either about 87% or about 30% of the time, which broadly matched IMGT annotations. Three of the identified cytomegalovirus-associated TCR beta chains were confirmed in vitro to be specific for cytomegalovirus antigens. Sequencing depth was assumed to be roughly uniform across donors in the presence/absence analyses, though that assumption may not hold. In a later genetic analysis, fewer N-insertions in productive TCRs were reported among donors in an Asian-associated ancestry cluster than the approximately 710-donor mean. CMV serostatus was the only immune exposure information available for the cohort. The study listed approximately 160 TCR beta chains as associated with cytomegalovirus. A later analysis found that HLA-associated TCR beta chains were more clonally expanded and had lower generation probabilities than equally common non-associated chains. Some IMGT-functional V segments, including TRBV6-2 and TRBV6-3, could not be distinguished by the 87-base-pair reads and were therefore excluded. In a later analysis, most CMV-associated TCR beta chains were found to appear HLA-restricted, with HLA associations seemingly driven largely by CMV exposure. The cohort was sequenced for TCR beta chains only, and without alpha or paired-chain data the features that could be detected were limited. V-gene and J-gene trimming of TCR beta chains was associated with a missense DCLRE1C variant in a later genetic analysis, and the association was replicated in an independent cohort. A later analysis found that TCR association rates varied across HLA loci, with DRB1 alleles showing the most associated TCRs and HLA-C alleles the fewest. HLA typing was unavailable for some donors at each locus, so association tests used only the typed subset. The sequencing pipeline was judged likely to have produced a cluster of highly shared sequence variants as a technical artifact. In a later analysis, about 17,000 TCR beta sequences were associated with specific HLA alleles at a false discovery rate of 0.05. According to a later analysis, parvovirus B19, influenza, CMV and Epstein-Barr virus appeared linked to several top co-occurrence clusters. Correlated functional status among segregating V segments might reflect linkage disequilibrium, but an unknown experimental factor could not be ruled out. According to the authors, the approach could potentially be generalized to other disease states and immunological phenotypes. When HLA alleles, especially DR and DQ, strongly co-occurred, attributing TCR associations to individual alleles was difficult.

In total, around 600 healthy bone marrow donors made up the cohort. Cohort members were all nominally healthy when sampled, although unrecorded immune exposures were likely present. The donor was CMV seronegative and belonged to the group of over 300 seronegative cohort members. A peripheral blood sample was collected from each donor, and TCR beta sequencing was performed on peripheral blood mononuclear cells. The Qiagen DNeasy Blood Extraction Kit was used to extract genomic DNA from the blood cell samples. Libraries were constructed by the immunoSEQ multiplex PCR assay. For the multiplex PCR, a mixture combining 60 forward primers for TCR Vbeta segments and 13 reverse primers for TCR Jbeta segments was used. The CDR3 region of rearranged TCR beta genes was amplified from genomic DNA by a multiplex PCR assay. The amplified TCR beta libraries were sequenced on the Illumina HiSeq System as 87-base-pair reads. Per the source publication's procedure: Across the 500 to 850 repertoires, a later analysis counted some 81 million unique TCR beta chains, approximately 10 million of which were shared by at least two donors. Raw reads were error-corrected and collapsed into unique sequences by a nearest-neighbor algorithm in which closely related sequences were merged to remove PCR and sequencing errors. To assign V, D and J gene segments, CDR3 sequences were aligned to IMGT reference sequences. For a sequence to be retained, at least a six-nucleotide match to both a V gene segment and a J gene segment was required. Rearrangements were called productive when the CDR3 lacked stop codons and stayed in frame with V and J; all others were non-productive. Following IMGT convention, CDR3 was defined as the stretch from the second conserved V-encoded cysteine to the conserved J-encoded phenylalanine. The earlier analysis of some 540 of the donors excluded any sequence lacking an unambiguous match to a single V gene segment. An earlier analysis of a few hundred of the donors called V segments functional above 56.7% productive rearrangements and segregating when the between-donor standard deviation exceeded 5%. A statistical classification framework was built to diagnose cytomegalovirus status from the catalog of TCR beta chain sequences. V and J gene assignment, in a later analysis, came from comparing TCR nucleotide sequences with IMGT/GENE-DB human TR gene sequences. Using the TCRdist pipeline, a later analysis assigned CDR3 sequences along with most-parsimonious VDJ recombination scenarios. In a later analysis, each TCR beta chain was defined by its CDR3 amino acid sequence together with its V-gene family, and reads without a unique V-gene family were excluded. As a way to deal with suspected cross-contamination and a sequencing artifact, a later analysis dropped 450 to 600 nucleotide sequences that were highly shared and had low generation probability. In a later analysis, a clonal expansion index for each public chain was calculated from normalized within-repertoire ranks of inferred template counts. In a later analysis, generation probabilities were computed with a VDJ recombination model fitted to out-of-frame rearrangements, and the resulting probabilities were checked against IGoR. In a later analysis, hypergeometric tests were used to score TCR-TCR, TCR-HLA and TCR-CMV co-occurrence, with a repertoire-size bias correction applied to TCR pairs. False discovery rates were estimated in a later analysis by permuting HLA or CMV assignments 20 times. In a later analysis, co-occurring TCRs were grouped with DBSCAN, and TCRdist sequence similarity was added when clustering was performed within HLA-allele-positive subsets. Repertoires with fewer than 30,000 or more than 120,000 public chains were left out of co-occurrence clustering, as were several repertoires with anomalous nucleotide sharing. TCRdb mirrors the immuneACCESS table, restricted to in-frame sequences. Some clones are absent from its copies; in checked studies, under half trace to an unresolved V gene, and the reason for the others is unknown. The V and J calls and clone size come from that table; D and trimming were worked out from the DNA. Counted in this sample were 130,000 to 150,000 clones; roughly 83% of them appeared once. About 3% of the sample is held by the ten biggest clonotypes.

Remarks on this clone: Its cognate antigen has yet to be identified. There are no base qualities to consult, and no much larger clone falls within one base.

Trimming takes 2 bases from V and 4 bases from J, and the germline ends sit 13 bases apart. From the cysteine through the phenylalanine, the CDR3 covers 15 amino acids. Only the CDR3 region is kept as DNA, spanning 45 bases read in frame from base 1. Sequences SGDLS (CDR1) and YYNGEE (CDR2) are obtained from the germline V gene. The V and J genes are TRBV9 and TRBJ1-3; matching of 6 bases hints at TRBD1 as the D gene. The clonotype comes from a female donor in good health and CMV-seronegative. Source material: PBMCs. The CDR3 region reads CASSVWDTRGNTIYF. The nucleotide sequence is given as TGTGCCAGCAGCGTCTGGGACACGAGAGGAAACACCATATATTTT.